This is a list of T cell receptor beta chains from one sample in a study of regulatory T cells in long-lasting Graves disease. TCRdb independently ran MiXCR on the multiplex PCR reads; one entry per CDR3 protein. Here the sample spans roughly 700,000 distinct CDR3 sequences, 25% to 30% being singletons. The material was peripheral blood mononuclear cells (PBMCs), obtained when the disease was refractory, from a patient treated with antithyroid drugs. The receptors come from a female donor with Graves disease. Each CDR3 is given with its conserved first and last residue. A D gene is named only where the DNA matches it firmly. Size is stated for part of the rows, as once, few or many counts, or as a class when the clone is expanded.

abundance: many
d_gene: -
v_gene: TRBV29-1
j_gene: TRBJ1-1
CDR3nt: TGCAGCGCGGGGAGGGGTAACACTGAAGCTTTCTTT
CDR3aa: CSAGRGNTEAFF

abundance: many
d_gene: -
v_gene: TRBV28
j_gene: TRBJ1-2
CDR3nt: TGTGCCAGCAGTTTGTTTTATGGCTACACCTTC
CDR3aa: CASSLFYGYTF

abundance: once
d_gene: TRBD1
v_gene: TRBV7-9
j_gene: TRBJ1-6
CDR3nt: TGTGCCAGCAGCTCCCTGACAGGGACGAATTCACCCCTCCACTTT
CDR3aa: CASSSLTGTNSPLHF

abundance: few
d_gene: TRBD1
v_gene: TRBV6-2/TRBV6-3
j_gene: TRBJ1-1
CDR3nt: TGTGCCAGCAGCCCCAGACAGGGGCTGATTGAAGCTTTCTTT
CDR3aa: CASSPRQGLIEAFF

abundance: few
d_gene: -
v_gene: TRBV7-6
j_gene: TRBJ2-7
CDR3nt: TGTGCCAGCAGCTTATCGAACAGAAAAACCTACGAGCAGTACTTC
CDR3aa: CASSLSNRKTYEQYF

abundance: many
d_gene: TRBD1
v_gene: TRBV28
j_gene: TRBJ1-5
CDR3nt: TGTGCCAGCAGTCCGAGGGGGCGAGGCAATCAGCCCCAGCATTTT
CDR3aa: CASSPRGRGNQPQHF

abundance: few
d_gene: -
v_gene: TRBV30
j_gene: TRBJ2-7
CDR3nt: TGTGCCTGCCAGTGGGAGTACGAGCAGTACTTC
CDR3aa: CACQWEYEQYF

abundance: many
d_gene: TRBD1
v_gene: TRBV7-2
j_gene: TRBJ1-2
CDR3nt: TGTGCCAGCAGCTTGCCGGGACAGGACTATGGCTACACCTTC
CDR3aa: CASSLPGQDYGYTF

abundance: -
d_gene: TRBD1
v_gene: TRBV19
j_gene: TRBJ1-5
CDR3nt: TGTGCCAGTACCCTTTATGGTCAGGGGGCGCAGCCCCAGCATTTT
CDR3aa: CASTLYGQGAQPQHF

abundance: few
d_gene: -
v_gene: TRBV2
j_gene: TRBJ1-2
CDR3nt: TGTGCCAGTGTTGAAGGACGGAATAACTATGGCTACACCTTC
CDR3aa: CASVEGRNNYGYTF

abundance: -
d_gene: -
v_gene: TRBV6-1
j_gene: TRBJ1-2
CDR3nt: TGTGCCAGCACCTCAATCACCGGGAGCTACACCTTC
CDR3aa: CASTSITGSYTF

abundance: -
d_gene: -
v_gene: TRBV7-3
j_gene: TRBJ1-2
CDR3nt: TGTGCCAGCAGTTCAACCGACGCGCGCTATGGCTACACCTTC
CDR3aa: CASSSTDARYGYTF

abundance: -
d_gene: TRBD1
v_gene: TRBV7-9
j_gene: TRBJ1-5
CDR3nt: TGCGCCAGCAGCCAAGGTAGACAGGGTCGGTATAGCAATCAGCCCCAGCATTTT
CDR3aa: CASSQGRQGRYSNQPQHF

abundance: once
d_gene: -
v_gene: TRBV3-1
j_gene: TRBJ1-6
CDR3nt: TGTGCCAGCAGCCAAGATCAACAGGCTTGGGCACCCCTCCACTTT
CDR3aa: CASSQDQQAWAPLHF

abundance: many
d_gene: TRBD1
v_gene: TRBV13
j_gene: TRBJ1-2
CDR3nt: TGTGCCAGCAGCTTAGCAGGGGGCTTAAAGGGCTACACCTTC
CDR3aa: CASSLAGGLKGYTF

abundance: many
d_gene: -
v_gene: TRBV6-2/TRBV6-3
j_gene: TRBJ1-1
CDR3nt: TGTGCCAGCAGTTACTCCTTGTCGGTTGTGAACACTGAAGCTTTCTTT
CDR3aa: CASSYSLSVVNTEAFF

abundance: -
d_gene: -
v_gene: TRBV9
j_gene: TRBJ1-2
CDR3nt: TGTGCCTCAAGCGACTCCCACGGGGCGGGGGTTGAAGGCTACACCTTC
CDR3aa: CASSDSHGAGVEGYTF

abundance: few
d_gene: -
v_gene: TRBV6-5
j_gene: TRBJ1-1
CDR3nt: TGTGCCAGCAGTTACGACAGCCAATGGAACACTGAAGCTTTCTTT
CDR3aa: CASSYDSQWNTEAFF

abundance: -
d_gene: TRBD2
v_gene: TRBV10-3
j_gene: TRBJ2-7
CDR3nt: TGTGCCATCAGTCCACTCGAACTAGCGGGAGGGCCCTCCTACGAGCAGTACTTC
CDR3aa: CAISPLELAGGPSYEQYF

abundance: -
d_gene: -
v_gene: TRBV3-1
j_gene: TRBJ2-5
CDR3nt: TGTGCCAGCAGCCAGCCCCGAACCGGGACGGAAGAGACCCAGTACTTC
CDR3aa: CASSQPRTGTEETQYF

abundance: few
d_gene: -
v_gene: TRBV5-1
j_gene: TRBJ1-1
CDR3nt: TGCGCCAGCAGCCCATCCGGGACATTGAACACTGAAGCTTTCTTT
CDR3aa: CASSPSGTLNTEAFF

abundance: -
d_gene: TRBD2
v_gene: TRBV20-1
j_gene: TRBJ2-5
CDR3nt: TGCAGTGCCCCACGGACTAGCGACCAAGAGACCCAGTACTTC
CDR3aa: CSAPRTSDQETQYF

abundance: -
d_gene: -
v_gene: TRBV24-1
j_gene: TRBJ2-5
CDR3nt: TGTGCCACCAGTGTAATTAGCCCATGGGTAGAGGGTTCCCGAGAGTCCCAGTACTTC
CDR3aa: CATSVISPWVEGSRESQYF

abundance: once
d_gene: -
v_gene: TRBV20-1
j_gene: TRBJ1-3
CDR3nt: TGCAGTGCTAGATGGGGGACGTCTGGAAACACCATATATTTT
CDR3aa: CSARWGTSGNTIYF

abundance: few
d_gene: TRBD2
v_gene: TRBV29-1
j_gene: TRBJ2-3
CDR3nt: TGCAAGCCCCCGCCAGCGGGAGTTGATACGCAGTATTTT
CDR3aa: CKPPPAGVDTQYF

abundance: once
d_gene: -
v_gene: TRBV5-1
j_gene: TRBJ1-1
CDR3nt: TGCGCCAGCAGCCCACGGCAAGGGCGCTACATGAACACTGAAGCTTTCTTT
CDR3aa: CASSPRQGRYMNTEAFF

abundance: many
d_gene: -
v_gene: TRBV28
j_gene: TRBJ1-4
CDR3nt: TGTGCCAGCAGTTTGGTCCCGTTGGTTGAAAAACTGTTTTTT
CDR3aa: CASSLVPLVEKLFF

abundance: -
d_gene: -
v_gene: TRBV20-1
j_gene: TRBJ1-4
CDR3nt: TGCAGTGCTAGAGATTCGGGGGGGAATGAAAAACTGTTTTTT
CDR3aa: CSARDSGGNEKLFF

abundance: many
d_gene: TRBD1
v_gene: TRBV6-2/TRBV6-3
j_gene: TRBJ1-5
CDR3nt: TGTGCCAGCAGATATGACAGGGGTGACAATCAGCCCCAGCATTTT
CDR3aa: CASRYDRGDNQPQHF

abundance: -
d_gene: -
v_gene: TRBV4-2
j_gene: TRBJ1-5
CDR3nt: TGTGCCAGCAGCCATACCGTAGTAGGGGGGTATAGCAATCAGCCCCAGCATTTT
CDR3aa: CASSHTVVGGYSNQPQHF

abundance: few
d_gene: -
v_gene: TRBV30
j_gene: TRBJ1-2
CDR3nt: TGTGCCTGGAGTGCCCCGAGGGACCGACCTAACTATGGCTACACCTTC
CDR3aa: CAWSAPRDRPNYGYTF

abundance: -
d_gene: TRBD1
v_gene: TRBV13
j_gene: TRBJ1-1
CDR3nt: TGTGCCAGCAGCTTAGTGTCAGGGGGGCCGAACACTGAAGCTTTCTTT
CDR3aa: CASSLVSGGPNTEAFF

abundance: -
d_gene: TRBD1
v_gene: TRBV30
j_gene: TRBJ1-1
CDR3nt: TGTGCCTGGGGGGACAGGGGGCTGACAGTTGAAGCTTTCTTT
CDR3aa: CAWGDRGLTVEAFF

abundance: -
d_gene: TRBD1
v_gene: TRBV14
j_gene: TRBJ2-7
CDR3nt: TGTGCCAGCAGCCAAGGGACAGGGAAGACCTACGAGCAGTACTTC
CDR3aa: CASSQGTGKTYEQYF

abundance: many
d_gene: TRBD2
v_gene: TRBV20-1
j_gene: TRBJ2-5
CDR3nt: TGCAGTGCTAGGGGACTACAAGAGACCCAGTACTTC
CDR3aa: CSARGLQETQYF

abundance: many
d_gene: TRBD1
v_gene: TRBV6-5
j_gene: TRBJ1-2
CDR3nt: TGTGCCAGCAGTTACTTGGGGACAGCCTATGGCTACACCTTC
CDR3aa: CASSYLGTAYGYTF

abundance: -
d_gene: TRBD1
v_gene: TRBV9
j_gene: TRBJ1-5
CDR3nt: TGTGCCAGCAGCTCCGGGACAGGGGGATCCAATCAGCCCCAGCATTTT
CDR3aa: CASSSGTGGSNQPQHF

abundance: -
d_gene: TRBD2
v_gene: TRBV29-1
j_gene: TRBJ2-5
CDR3nt: TGCAGCGTTGAACGGGAGGGAGAGACCCAGTACTTC
CDR3aa: CSVEREGETQYF

abundance: many
d_gene: -
v_gene: TRBV2
j_gene: TRBJ1-1
CDR3nt: TGTGCCGCAACTGGGGCAAAAGTAAGAAACACTGAAGCTTTCTTT
CDR3aa: CAATGAKVRNTEAFF

abundance: many
d_gene: TRBD1
v_gene: TRBV2
j_gene: TRBJ1-2
CDR3nt: TGTGCCAGCAACACGGACAGGGCGGGTCATGGCTACACCTTC
CDR3aa: CASNTDRAGHGYTF

abundance: many
d_gene: -
v_gene: TRBV12-3/TRBV12-4
j_gene: TRBJ1-5
CDR3nt: TGTGCCAGCAGCGTAGAGGACAATCAGCCCCAGCATTTT
CDR3aa: CASSVEDNQPQHF

abundance: -
d_gene: -
v_gene: TRBV7-2
j_gene: TRBJ2-1
CDR3nt: TGTGCCAGCAGCCTCTGGGGCCCCGGTTACAATGAGCAGTTCTTC
CDR3aa: CASSLWGPGYNEQFF

abundance: few
d_gene: TRBD2
v_gene: TRBV28
j_gene: TRBJ2-3
CDR3nt: TGTGCCAGCAGTCCCAGACTAGCGGGAGTCACAGATACGCAGTATTTT
CDR3aa: CASSPRLAGVTDTQYF

abundance: few
d_gene: TRBD2
v_gene: TRBV11-2
j_gene: TRBJ2-2
CDR3nt: TGTGCCAGCAGCACACTGCCCGGGAGGATTGGCGGGGAGCTGTTTTTT
CDR3aa: CASSTLPGRIGGELFF

abundance: few
d_gene: -
v_gene: TRBV25-1
j_gene: TRBJ1-1
CDR3nt: TGTGCCAGCAGTGGGTCGGCGCGCACTGAAGCTTTCTTT
CDR3aa: CASSGSARTEAFF

abundance: -
d_gene: TRBD2
v_gene: TRBV7-3
j_gene: TRBJ2-5
CDR3nt: TGTGCCAGCAGCCCCCTGGGCGGGAGGGGCCGGAGGCAAGAGACCCAGTACTTC
CDR3aa: CASSPLGGRGRRQETQYF